The 17 T cell receptor beta chains listed next were all sequenced from one sample in a study of radiotherapy plus CTLA-4 blockade in lung cancer (dated by TCRdb to about 2018). The library was prepared using the immunoSEQ multiplex PCR assay. Imported from immuneACCESS, the table was reduced by TCRdb to in-frame sequences with V and J called. These copies leave out some clones; in studies compared against another copy, an unresolved V gene accounts for under half, and the cause of the remainder is not known. This sample lists roughly 50,000 clones; about 86% were detected once. The ten top clones hold 17% of the sample. This sample comprised peripheral blood, obtained from a patient treated with radiotherapy plus ipilimumab. The receptors shown here come from a human donor with non-small cell lung cancer that progressed on radiotherapy plus ipilimumab. Some clones in this sample may be carry-over from other donors' samples.

The chain is built from TRBV4-2 and TRBJ2-3; a possible D gene is TRBD2 (6 bases). The germline V and J ends were trimmed by 3 bases and 8 bases, with 12 bases remaining between them. Germline assignment: CDR1 LGHNA and CDR2 YNFKEQ. CDR3 length: 13 amino acids. The CDR3 sequence is CASSQGGIATQYF. The CDR3 DNA follows: TGTGCCAGCAGCCAGGGGGGAATTGCTACGCAGTATTTT.

The chain employs TRBV21-1 and TRBJ2-5; the table assigns TRBD2, which was not confirmed against the DNA. TRBV21-1 is classified as a pseudogene. The CDR3 covers 10 residues. CDR3 in amino acids: CASRAETQYF. The CDR3 DNA reads TGTGCCAGCAGAGCGGAGACCCAGTACTTC.

The chain uses TRBV7-6 and TRBJ2-3; a weak D match, TRBD1 (6 bases). Trimming stripped 1 base from V and 2 bases from J, with 13 bases between. The V gene's germline CDR1 is SGHVS and CDR2 FNYEAQ. This CDR3 contains 16 residues. The CDR3 loop is CASSLGFQGITDTQYF. CDR3 nucleotide sequence: TGTGCCAGCAGCTTAGGGTTTCAGGGGATCACAGATACGCAGTATTTT.

V and J are TRBV4-1 and TRBJ1-2; the D gene is possibly TRBD1 (6 bases). The CDR3 runs to 15 residues. Trimming took off 2 bases at V and 8 bases at J, with 18 bases between the two ends. CDR1 and CDR2 (germline): MGHRA, YSYEKL. In nucleotides, the CDR3 is TGCGCCAGCAGCCAACCCCAGGGGAGAAGCAGCGGCTACACCTTC. This gives the protein CASSQPQGRSSGYTF.

The CDR3 sequence is CASSPPGSLSGNTIYF. The CDR3 DNA follows: TGTGCCAGCTCACCCCCGGGATCCCTCTCTGGAAACACCATATATTTT. This chain links TRBV18 with TRBJ1-3; D is ambiguous. Trimming removed 3 bases from V and 0 bases from J, with 12 bases in between. CDR1 and CDR2 (germline): KGHSH, LQKENI. The CDR3 sequence is 16 residues long.

In its sample, this clone was seen once. The CDR3 DNA reads as TGTGCCAGCAGTTACTTAACTGGGGAGCAGCCCCAGCATTTT. Encoded protein: CASSYLTGEQPQHF. V usage is TRBV6-5 and J usage is TRBJ1-5, with D hard to call. The germline gives CDR1 MNHEY, CDR2 SVGAGI. The V and J ends lost 1 base and 7 bases respectively, with 11 bases between them. This CDR3 comprises 14 residues.

By proportion, this clone is large. The chain recombines TRBV7-8 with TRBJ1-5; no reliable D call. The CDR3 contains 15 residues. Germline CDR1 reads SGHVS; CDR2 reads FQNEAQ. Trimming cost V 3 bases and J 0 bases, with 9 bases left between them. CDR3 loop: CASSFWGDSNQPQHF. CDR3 in DNA: TGTGCCAGCAGCTTCTGGGGAGATAGCAATCAGCCCCAGCATTTT.

The chain is built from TRBV25-1 and TRBJ2-3; 7 bases line up with TRBD1. From germline, CDR1 is MGHDK and CDR2 SYGVNS. Trimming removed 5 bases from V and 10 bases from J; junction bases left unmatched: 6. The CDR3 has 12 residues. In DNA, the CDR3 is TGTGCCAGCAGTAAAAACAGGGGTGCGCAGTATTTT. Translated, it gives CASSKNRGAQYF.

This chain joins TRBV14 and TRBJ2-1; TRBD1 matches 7 bases. CDR1 SGHDN and CDR2 FVKESK come from the germline V gene. The J segment lost 3 bases and the V segment lost 8 bases, leaving 10 bases of the junction unmatched. The CDR3 extends over 15 amino acids. This chain's CDR3 is CASGKQGINYNEQFF. The CDR3 DNA sequence: TGTGCCAGCGGGAAACAGGGGATAAACTACAATGAGCAGTTCTTC.

The gene calls are TRBV7-9 and TRBJ1-1; 8 nucleotides line up with TRBD1. CDR3 length equals 16 residues. CDR1 SEHNR and CDR2 FQNEAQ come from the germline V gene (reference sequence). V lost 4 bases to trimming and J lost 11 bases; unmatched junction nucleotides: 18. CDR3: CASSSTDRDRSWRAFF. DNA for the CDR3: TGTGCCAGCAGCTCGACGGACCGGGACAGGTCTTGGCGGGCTTTCTTT.

The chain joins TRBV9 to TRBJ2-2; D uncertain. CDR3 length: 12 amino acids. Germline V gene sequence: CDR1 SGDLS, CDR2 YYNGEE. The V gene lost 6 bases and the J gene lost 5 bases, with 8 bases spanning the gap. The CDR3 DNA is TGTGCCAGCACGGCTAGAACCGGGGAGCTGTTTTTT. Its protein is CASTARTGELFF.

CDR3 residues: CASRVADSYNEQFF. DNA for the CDR3: TGTGCCAGCAGAGTAGCGGACTCCTACAATGAGCAGTTCTTC. The V call is TRBV27, the J call TRBJ2-1; D perhaps matches TRBD2 (6 bases). The V end lost 6 bases, the J end lost 0 bases, and 9 bases lay between the germline ends. Germline lookup yields CDR1 MNHEY and CDR2 SMNVEV (reference sequence). The length of the CDR3 is 14 residues.

This clone was seen more than once but under ten times. V and J are TRBV9 and TRBJ2-1; 16 bases are a match to TRBD2. The ends lost 6 bases at V and 10 bases at J; junction bases unmatched: 10. CDR3 size: 16 residues. Germline V CDR1 and CDR2: SGDLS, YYNGEE. CDR3 protein: CASTLGLAGGTMEQFF. CDR3 in DNA: TGTGCCAGCACCTTGGGACTAGCGGGGGGGACAATGGAGCAGTTCTTC. The variable domain in full, with the rest retrieved from reference TRBV9 and TRBJ2-1, is DSGVTQTPKHLITATGQRVTLRCSPRSGDLSVYWYQQSLDQGLQFLIQYYNGEERAKGNILERFSAQQFPDLHSELNLSSLELGDSALYFCASTLGLAGGTMEQFFGPGTRLTVL.

V usage is TRBV2 and J usage is TRBJ2-3, with 8 nucleotides matching TRBD1. Germline CDR1 and CDR2: SNHLY and FYNNEI. The CDR3 is 14 amino acids. After removal of 5 bases from V and 5 bases from J, the junction contained 6 bases not matched to a gene. The CDR3, as DNA: TGTGCCAGCAGTATGGACAGGGCACTAGATACGCAGTATTTT. Translated, it gives CASSMDRALDTQYF.

J is TRBJ1-1 and V is TRBV19; TRBD1 aligns across 8 bases. CDR3 length: 15 residues. Germline V lookup: CDR1 LNHDA, CDR2 SQIVND (reference sequence). Germline trimming cut 3 bases from V and 1 base from J; bases unmatched to any gene: 4. In DNA, the CDR3 is TGTGCCAGTAGTATCCAGGGGGCCCCGAACACTGAAGCTTTCTTT. Amino acids: CASSIQGAPNTEAFF.

This clone was seen once. The genes are TRBV2 and TRBJ2-3, with 7 bases that match TRBD2. The CDR3 covers 14 residues. Germline V lookup: CDR1 SNHLY, CDR2 FYNNEI. The junction had 2 bases not matched to a gene; V was cut back by 3 bases and J by 2 bases. The CDR3 nucleotides are TGTGCCAGCAGTGAGGGACTATCCACAGATACGCAGTATTTT. It yields the protein CASSEGLSTDTQYF.

This clone was detected only once. The CDR3 DNA reads as TGTGCCAGCAGCCAATCACAGTTCAATCAGCCCCAGCATTTT. It specifies CASSQSQFNQPQHF. The chain is built from TRBV16 and TRBJ1-5; D unclear. Looked up from germline, CDR1 is KGHSY and CDR2 is FQNENV. Trimming stripped 0 bases from V and 3 bases from J, with 6 bases between. The CDR3 has 14 residues.